This entry concerns a single T cell receptor beta chain. No antigen is known for it. The data stem from a study of shared clonotypes between healthy human individuals. Study summary: Each donor's CD4 naive and CD4 memory cells filled three plates apiece, CD8 naive two, and CD8 memory one. Study-level results: Generally, estimated richness proved larger in naive subsets than it did in memory subsets.

The CDR3 totals 11 residues. From germline, CDR1 is SEHNR and CDR2 FQNEAQ (reference sequence). V was shortened by 5 bases and J by 5 bases, with 7 bases between the two germline ends. Execution of the assay was at deep level. Genomic DNA of every subset was divided equally among multiple immunoSEQ plates. The table came from immunoSEQ multiplex PCR; TCRdb's copy has only in-frame clones and leaves some out. Of about 2,200,000 clones listed, 90% to 95% were seen once; the top ten hold about 1.8%. CD45RO-negative, CCR7-positively selected cells formed the naive CD8 fraction, excluding terminally differentiated effector memory CD45RA+ cells.

The sequence derives from a man between 18 and 35 years old in good health. Some clones in this sample may be carry-over from other donors' samples. The specimen was naive CD8+ T cells from PBMCs. This sequence joins TRBV7-9 and TRBJ2-7; D not resolved. The CDR3 loop reads CASSLFNEQYF. Written as DNA, the CDR3 is TGTGCCAGCAGCCTGTTTAACGAGCAGTACTTC.